The next 22 T cell receptor beta chains were all read from a single sample in a study of blood T cell repertoires in COVID-19. Sequenced by immunoSEQ multiplex PCR; TCRdb stores in-frame clones only, minus some. The table lists almost 400,000 clones, 70% to 90% of them singletons, with 2.3% in the top ten. Source material: peripheral blood. The receptor set was obtained from a woman aged 60-75 years with COVID-19, enrolled during active disease.

The rearrangement links TRBV5-6 to TRBJ1-1; 10 nucleotides agree with TRBD1. This CDR3 is 16 amino acids long. Germline CDR1 reads SGHDT; CDR2 reads YYEEEE. The J segment lost 3 bases and the V segment lost 1 base, leaving 6 bases of the junction unmatched. CDR3 sequence reads: CASSLTGQGRYTEAFF. The CDR3 DNA sequence: TGTGCCAGCAGCTTGACGGGACAGGGGAGATACACTGAAGCTTTCTTT.

The chain carries TRBV3-1 (or the pseudogene TRBV3-2) and TRBJ2-2; TRBD2 matches at 9 bases. Germline V gene data show CDR1 as LGHDT and CDR2 as YNNKEL (reference sequence). Trimming at V came to 0 bases and at J to 5 bases, leaving 7 bases not matched to a gene. The CDR3 extends over 17 amino acids. DNA of the CDR3: TGTGCCAGCAGCCAAGATCGGCCTAGCGGGGCGACCGGGGAGCTGTTTTTT. Translating it yields CASSQDRPSGATGELFF.

The chain is built from TRBV5-1 and TRBJ1-2; a weak D match, TRBD1 (5 bases). The germline CDR1 and CDR2 sequences are SGHRS and YFSETQ. With 1 base removed from V and 6 bases from J, the gap between germline ends came to 13 bases. The CDR3 consists of 14 residues. The CDR3 DNA is TGCGCCAGCAGCTTGACAGGATCCTTCGATGGCTACACCTTC. It codes for CASSLTGSFDGYTF.

V is TRBV4-2 and J is TRBJ1-2, with 12 bases aligning to TRBD1. The length of the CDR3 is 20 residues. Trimming at V came to 0 bases and at J to 4 bases, leaving 15 bases not matched to a gene. Per the germline V gene, CDR1 is LGHNA and CDR2 is YNFKEQ. CDR3 DNA sequence: TGTGCCAGCAGCCAAGACGGGGCAGGGGGGACAGGGGGCGGCGGCTATGGCTACACCTTC. Translation gives CASSQDGAGGTGGGGYGYTF.

V gene TRBV18 combines with J gene TRBJ2-3; 9 nucleotides agree with TRBD2. The ends lost 2 bases at V and 0 bases at J; junction bases unmatched: 3. Germline V gene data show CDR1 as KGHSH and CDR2 as LQKENI. This CDR3 is built from 16 residues. DNA of the CDR3: TGTGCCAGCTCACCATTCCTAGCGGGGAGCACAGATACGCAGTATTTT. This encodes CASSPFLAGSTDTQYF.

The chain employs TRBV18 and TRBJ2-3, with TRBD2 identical over 8 bases. This CDR3 spans 15 amino acids. The V and J ends lost 6 bases and 4 bases, in that order; junction bases with no gene match: 9. From germline, CDR1 is KGHSH and CDR2 LQKENI. The CDR3 coding sequence is TGTGCCAGCTCTCGGGGGGGACTCGGGGCAGATACGCAGTATTTT. The encoded protein is CASSRGGLGADTQYF. The variable domain in full, with the rest retrieved from reference TRBV18 and TRBJ2-3, is NAGVMQNPRHLVRRRGQEARLRCSPMKGHSHVYWYRQLPEEGLKFMVYLQKENIIDESGMPKERFSAEFPKEGPSILRIQQVVRGDSAAYFCASSRGGLGADTQYFGPGTRLTVL.

The chain links TRBV28 to TRBJ1-1; maybe TRBD1 (6 bases). Germline V gene sequence: CDR1 MDHEN, CDR2 SYDVKM. The CDR3 is 13 residues long. Trimming removed 5 bases at V and 4 bases at J, with 11 bases between. The CDR3 here is CASSTGYRTEAFF. The CDR3 DNA follows: TGTGCCAGCAGTACAGGGTACCGCACTGAAGCTTTCTTT.

J is TRBJ1-4 and V is TRBV5-1; possible D gene TRBD1, 5 bases. This CDR3 contains 15 residues. Trimming pared 0 bases from V and 3 bases from J, leaving 9 bases between. Germline assignment: CDR1 SGHRS and CDR2 YFSETQ. This CDR3 reads CASSLGTHPNEKLFF. DNA for the CDR3: TGCGCCAGCAGCTTGGGGACACATCCTAATGAAAAACTGTTTTTT.

The chain couples TRBV25-1 to TRBJ2-3; D is undetermined. Trimming cost V 1 base and J 0 bases, with 5 bases left between them. Germline CDR1 and CDR2: MGHDK and SYGVNS. This CDR3 has 14 residues. CDR3 nucleotides: TGTGCCAGCAGTGAATTCTCCAGCACAGATACGCAGTATTTT. Translated, it gives CASSEFSSTDTQYF. Complete variable domain (other parts from reference TRBV25-1 and TRBJ2-3): EADIYQTPRYLVIGTGKKITLECSQTMGHDKMYWYQQDPGMELHLIHYSYGVNSTEKGDLSSESTVSRIRTEHFPLTLESARPSHTSQYLCASSEFSSTDTQYFGPGTRLTVL.

J is TRBJ1-1 and V is TRBV2; TRBD1 is a possible D gene (5 bases). Germline-derived CDR1 and CDR2 are SNHLY and FYNNEI. Between the trimmed V and J ends, which lost 3 bases and 6 bases, there was a span of 14 bases. The CDR3 loop spans 14 amino acids. The DNA of the CDR3 is TGTGCCAGCAGTGATCGGGGGGGTATTGCTGAAGCTTTCTTT. This sequence encodes CASSDRGGIAEAFF. The variable domain in full, with the rest retrieved from reference TRBV2 and TRBJ1-1, is EPEVTQTPSHQVTQMGQEVILRCVPISNHLYFYWYRQILGQKVEFLVSFYNNEISEKSEIFDDQFSVERPDGSNFTLKIRSTKLEDSAMYFCASSDRGGIAEAFFGQGTRLTVV.

The V call is TRBV7-2, the J call TRBJ2-1; D might be TRBD2 (7 bases). This CDR3 is 15 amino acids long. V was shortened by 2 bases and J by 8 bases, with 16 bases between the two germline ends. Germline V CDR1 and CDR2: SGHTA, FQGNSA. In DNA, the CDR3 is TGTGCCAGCAGCTTATTGGGGGGGCCAGTCGATGAGCAGTTCTTC. This sequence encodes CASSLLGGPVDEQFF.

The count of this clone is one. J is TRBJ1-6 and V is TRBV18; no clear D. Trimming stripped 2 bases from V and 6 bases from J, with 8 bases between. CDR1 is KGHSH, CDR2 LQKENI, per germline. The CDR3 consists of 14 residues. In nucleotides, the CDR3 is TGTGCCAGCTCACCAGTAAGCGGTAATTCACCCCTCCACTTT. This codes for CASSPVSGNSPLHF.

This chain joins TRBV2 and TRBJ2-2, with D perhaps matching TRBD1 (6 bases). Germline loops: CDR1 SNHLY, CDR2 FYNNEI. V was trimmed by 9 bases and J by 4 bases, leaving 15 bases between them. This CDR3 has 14 residues. CDR3 region: CASNKDSATGELFF. CDR3 DNA: TGTGCCAGTAATAAGGACAGCGCCACCGGGGAGCTGTTTTTT.

The chain links TRBV12-3 or TRBV12-4 to TRBJ1-1; D possibly corresponds to TRBD1 (5 bases). Trimming removed 3 bases from V and 5 bases from J, with 10 bases in between. The CDR3 covers 13 residues. The CDR3 DNA reads as TGTGCCAGCAGTTTCAGGGCGGGGACTGAAGCTTTCTTT. Its translation: CASSFRAGTEAFF.

This chain connects TRBV5-1 to TRBJ1-1, with 7 bases aligning to TRBD1. Trimming at V came to 4 bases and at J to 5 bases, leaving 8 bases not matched to a gene. The CDR3 sequence is 14 residues long. Germline CDR1 reads SGHRS; CDR2 reads YFSETQ. CDR3 residues: CASSIRTGGTEAFF. The CDR3 DNA reads TGCGCCAGCAGCATAAGGACAGGTGGAACTGAAGCTTTCTTT.

V gene TRBV18 combines with J gene TRBJ1-1; D remains ambiguous. Germline lookup yields CDR1 KGHSH and CDR2 LQKENI. The CDR3 has 14 residues. V lost 4 bases, J lost 0 bases, and 9 bases lay in between. The CDR3 region is CASSRKDLNTEAFF. CDR3 nucleotides: TGTGCCAGCTCACGAAAAGACTTGAACACTGAAGCTTTCTTT.

The chain has TRBV27 and TRBJ1-2; possibly TRBD1 for D (6 bases). Germline V lookup: CDR1 MNHEY, CDR2 SMNVEV (reference sequence). This CDR3 comprises 15 residues. V was cut by 6 bases and J by 7 bases, with 21 bases left in between. CDR3 coding DNA: TGTGCCAGCAGCATTATCCCTCCAGGGGTACGTGGCTACACCTTC. It translates to CASSIIPPGVRGYTF.

The chain uses TRBV6-4 and TRBJ1-2; 10 bases agree with TRBD1. The CDR3 is 15 residues long. Looked up from germline, CDR1 is MRHNA and CDR2 is SNTAGT. V was clipped by 6 bases and J by 4 bases; unmatched bases: 8. The CDR3 DNA sequence: TGTGCCAGCAGCCAGGAGACAGGGGGCCTCTATGGCTACACCTTC. This gives the protein CASSQETGGLYGYTF.

The chain links TRBV7-3 to TRBJ2-3, with TRBD2 matching over 8 bases. The CDR3 totals 16 residues. Germline lookup yields CDR1 SGHTA and CDR2 FQGTGA. The V gene end was trimmed by 3 bases and the J gene end by 6 bases; junction bases not matched to a gene: 11. The CDR3 region is CASSLRAGAPGDTQYF. The DNA for the CDR3 is TGTGCCAGCAGCTTGCGAGCGGGGGCCCCCGGGGATACGCAGTATTTT. The full variable domain, completed using reference TRBV7-3 and TRBJ2-3, is GAGVSQTPSNKVTEKGKYVELRCDPISGHTALYWYRQSLGQGPEFLIYFQGTGAADDSGLPNDRFFAVRPEGSVSTLKIQRTERGDSAVYLCASSLRAGAPGDTQYFGPGTRLTVL.

Concerning this clone itself: One end of the junction does not line up with germline, which may come from a read error. The chain recombines TRBV5-1 with TRBJ2-3; D possibly corresponds to TRBD1 (5 bases). Germline assignment: CDR1 SGHRS and CDR2 YFSETQ. The CDR3 is made up of 13 amino acids. CDR3 DNA sequence: TGCGCCAGCAGCTTGGATTGGGGCTACCCAAATTCTTTT. Its translation is CASSLDWGYPNSF.

The CDR3 nucleotides read TGTGCCAGCAGCCAAGGGGGGGTCTACGAGCAGTACTTC. This gives the protein CASSQGGVYEQYF. This rearrangement joins TRBV3-1 (or the pseudogene TRBV3-2) to TRBJ2-7; tentatively, D is TRBD2 (6 bases). V lost 1 base and J 3 bases, leaving 7 bases between the germline ends. The CDR3 is made up of 13 amino acids. Per germline, CDR1 LGHDT and CDR2 YNNKEL (reference sequence).

The V and J genes are TRBV10-1 and TRBJ2-5; tentative D call: TRBD1 (6 bases). Trimming removed 6 bases from V and 5 bases from J, with 22 bases in between. The germline CDR1 and CDR2 sequences are WNHNN and SYGVQD (reference sequence). CDR3 length: 16 amino acids. The DNA for the CDR3 is TGCGCCAGCAGGAATCCGGGACACCCAACGCGTGAGACCCAGTACTTC. The encoded protein is CASRNPGHPTRETQYF.